The T cell receptor (beta chain) described here comes from a study of blood T cells in healthy people across ages. This clonotype was counted between two and nine times. Next came a second PCR, run for about 6 to 11 cycles, which used a sample-barcoded 5' primer along with a J-beta primer mix. In TCRdb, the 5' RACE reads were re-called with MiXCR into one record per CDR3 protein. The data show about 1,500,000 distinct CDR3 sequences, approximately 30% seen once. Germline V CDR1 and CDR2: DFQATT, SNEGSKA (reference sequence). Trimming removed 3 bases at V and 4 bases at J, with 16 bases between. This CDR3 has 15 amino acids.

Sequences were obtained from blood. The clonotype comes from a woman aged 25-40 years in good health. This chain joins TRBV20-1 and TRBJ2-1; a weak D match, TRBD2 (6 bases). CDR3 in DNA: TGCAGTGCTAGCAAGTCGGGACTGTCTTACAATGAGCAGTTCTTC. Translated, it gives CSASKSGLSYNEQFF.